The text below deals with one T cell receptor (beta chain). What it binds is not known. TCRdb re-called the 5' RACE reads through MiXCR, storing one row per CDR3 protein. The sample lists a few hundred thousand distinct CDR3 sequences, roughly 15% occurring once. The data were obtained in a study of T-cell memory formation after mild COVID-19. Study summary: TCR clusters were mostly confined to one donor each.

CDR1 and CDR2 from the germline V gene are DFQATT and SNEGSKA (reference sequence). J gave up 0 bases and V 0 bases, and 1 base lay outside the gene matches. The CDR3 consists of 15 residues. General study findings and limits: Unconfirmed was the SARS-CoV-2 specificity of second-wave clones that peaked on day 37. While clones contracting from day 15 to 85 were balanced between CD4 and CD8, later expanders leaned CD4+.

The sequence was obtained from a man between 18 and 29 years old who had mild COVID-19 (a few samples of this study predate the infection). Cell type and time point are not known. Sample: PBMCs or a T cell subset sorted from them (not recorded which). This chain links TRBV20-1 with TRBJ1-5, with 8 bases that match TRBD1. This CDR3 is CSAREQGDSNQPQHF. CDR3 DNA: TGCAGTGCTAGAGAACAGGGGGATAGCAATCAGCCCCAGCATTTT.